Listed here are 24 T cell receptor beta chains from one sample, sequenced in a study of blood T cell repertoires in COVID-19. Produced via immunoSEQ multiplex PCR; TCRdb's table is partial and in-frame only. The table lists about 130,000 clones, around 81% of them singletons. The material sequenced was peripheral blood. The receptors were gathered from a human donor in a cohort sampled during active COVID-19.

V and J are TRBV20-1 and TRBJ1-2; D possibly corresponds to TRBD1 (5 bases). Germline values: CDR1 DFQATT, CDR2 SNEGSKA (reference sequence). Between the trimmed V and J ends, which lost 3 bases and 4 bases, there was a span of 18 bases. The CDR3 spans 15 residues. The CDR3 DNA sequence: TGCAGTGCTAGTCGGAGGGGTAAGAACAGCTATGGCTACACCTTC. This translates into CSASRRGKNSYGYTF.

V usage is TRBV19 and J usage is TRBJ1-1; possible D gene TRBD1, 5 bases. The CDR3 runs to 13 residues. V dropped 7 bases and J dropped 4 bases, with 13 bases sitting between them. From germline, CDR1 is LNHDA and CDR2 SQIVND (reference sequence). The CDR3, as DNA: TGTGCCAGTACCCGAACGGGGGGCACTGAAGCTTTCTTT. Residues: CASTRTGGTEAFF.

A single count supports this clone. The chain uses TRBV5-6 and TRBJ1-2; perhaps TRBD1 as D (6 bases). The V and J ends lost 4 bases and 4 bases respectively, with 8 bases between them. The CDR3 consists of 12 residues. Germline V CDR1 and CDR2: SGHDT, YYEEEE. The CDR3 bases are TGTGCCAGCAGCGACAGGTCCTATGGCTACACCTTC. Protein: CASSDRSYGYTF.

V is TRBV27 and J is TRBJ2-7; maybe TRBD1 (8 bases). V shed 2 bases and J shed 3 bases, with 17 bases lying between them. The germline V gene encodes CDR1 MNHEY and CDR2 SMNVEV (reference sequence). The CDR3 consists of 16 residues. Here the CDR3 DNA reads TGTGCCAGCAGTTTAAAAACAGGGGGAGGGGGCTACGAGCAGTACTTC. Its translation is CASSLKTGGGGYEQYF.

This clone appeared once. This chain uses TRBV7-8 with TRBJ2-7; possibly TRBD1 for D (7 bases). Deletions cut 5 bases from V and 4 bases from J, with 21 bases between. The CDR3 totals 16 residues. CDR1 SGHVS and CDR2 FQNEAQ come from the germline V gene. The CDR3 nucleotides read TGTGCCAGCAGCAAACGACAGGGTGGGGGGTGGTACGAGCAGTACTTC. Protein product: CASSKRQGGGWYEQYF.

This chain joins TRBV24-1 and TRBJ2-2, with D tentatively TRBD2 (7 bases). The CDR3 runs 19 residues. V lost 4 bases and J lost 3, with 23 bases in between. Germline V gene lookup returns CDR1 KGHDR and CDR2 SFDVKD. The chain's CDR3 is CATSDPLGGPQMDTGELFF. The CDR3 region has the DNA TGTGCCACCAGTGACCCCCTGGGGGGGCCCCAAATGGACACCGGGGAGCTGTTTTTT.

The chain has TRBV10-3 and TRBJ2-1, with TRBD2 matching over 16 bases. This CDR3 has 15 residues. Germline values: CDR1 ENHRY, CDR2 SYGVKD. Losses at the gene ends were 8 bases for V and 8 bases for J; bases not matched to a gene: 6. CDR3 in amino acids: CAIGGTSGGAYEQFF. The CDR3 region has the DNA TGTGCCATCGGCGGGACTAGCGGGGGGGCCTATGAGCAGTTCTTC.

The chain has TRBV28 and TRBJ1-6; D call uncertain. The CDR3 runs to 15 residues. Germline V gene data show CDR1 as MDHEN and CDR2 as SYDVKM. Trimming removed 1 base at V and 7 bases at J, with 11 bases between. In DNA form, the CDR3 reads TGTGCCAGCAGTTTATTCAGCGGGAGAAATTCACCCCTCCACTTT. Protein product: CASSLFSGRNSPLHF. The whole variable domain, filled in from reference TRBV28 and TRBJ1-6, reads DVKVTQSSRYLVKRTGEKVFLECVQDMDHENMFWYRQDPGLGLRLIYFSYDVKMKEKGDIPEGYSVSREKKERFSLILESASTNQTSMYLCASSLFSGRNSPLHFGNGTRLTVT.

CDR3 DNA sequence: TGTGCCAGCAGCACAGGGGGGTCATCACCCCTCCACTTT. It codes for CASSTGGSSPLHF. V gene TRBV13 combines with J gene TRBJ1-6, with 8 bases aligning to TRBD1. The CDR3 runs 13 residues. Germline values: CDR1 PRHDT, CDR2 FYEKMQ (reference sequence). V was pared by 5 bases and J by 10 bases, with 4 bases of the junction left unmatched.

The gene calls are TRBV7-2 and TRBJ1-2; TRBD1 agrees at 9 bases. The V gene's germline CDR1 is SGHTA and CDR2 FQGNSA. CDR3 length: 17 amino acids. V shed 6 bases and J 0 bases; nucleotides not matched to a gene: 11. The CDR3 loop is CASSSYDRGKPNYGYTF. In DNA, the CDR3 is TGTGCCAGCAGTTCCTACGACAGGGGGAAGCCTAACTATGGCTACACCTTC. Drawing the rest from reference TRBV7-2 and TRBJ1-2, the complete variable domain is GAGVSQSPSNKVTEKGKDVELRCDPISGHTALYWYRQSLGQGLEFLIYFQGNSAPDKSGLPSDRFSAERTGGSVSTLTIQRTQQEDSAVYLCASSSYDRGKPNYGYTFGSGTRLTVV.

This clone appeared once. The chain is built from TRBV9 and TRBJ1-1; D possibly corresponds to TRBD1 (5 bases). Germline V lookup: CDR1 SGDLS, CDR2 YYNGEE. The length of the CDR3 is 16 residues. Between the trimmed V and J ends, which lost 3 bases and 5 bases, there was a span of 20 bases. The CDR3 loop is CASSAAGGAGKTEAFF. The CDR3 DNA is TGTGCCAGCAGCGCCGCCGGGGGAGCGGGTAAGACTGAAGCTTTCTTT.

This chain links TRBV20-1 with TRBJ2-7; D unclear. V was cut by 3 bases and J by 0 bases, with 15 bases left in between. Germline V gene lookup returns CDR1 DFQATT and CDR2 SNEGSKA (reference sequence). The CDR3 contains 15 residues. CDR3 bases: TGCAGTGCTAGTAGTCCCCAGGTGAGCTCCTACGAGCAGTACTTC. This encodes CSASSPQVSSYEQYF.

This rearrangement joins TRBV6-5 to TRBJ2-2; 12 bases match TRBD1. J was trimmed by 6 bases and V by 7 bases; bases with no gene match: 6. Germline loops: CDR1 MNHEY, CDR2 SVGAGI. The CDR3 runs 15 residues. Here the CDR3 reads CASKPGQGASGELFF. In nucleotides, the CDR3 is TGTGCCAGCAAACCGGGACAGGGGGCATCCGGGGAGCTGTTTTTT.

This clone was picked up a small number of times. The chain links TRBV9 to TRBJ1-2, with D hard to call. The CDR3 is made up of 14 amino acids. Germline-derived CDR1 and CDR2 are SGDLS and YYNGEE. V was trimmed by 0 bases and J by 4 bases, leaving 10 bases between them. CDR3 nucleotide sequence: TGTGCCAGCAGCGTAGGTGGGCAGTTCTATGGCTACACCTTC. The encoded protein is CASSVGGQFYGYTF.

This clone was counted once. The chain joins TRBV11-3 to TRBJ2-1; D possibly corresponds to TRBD1 (6 bases). The CDR3 has 15 amino acids. The ends were cut back, 4 bases at V and 6 bases at J, with 16 bases in the middle. Germline V lookup: CDR1 SGHNT, CDR2 YENEEA. CDR3 bases: TGTGCCAGCAGCTCAGGAATCAGGGGCGCCAATGAGCAGTTCTTC. It is translated as CASSSGIRGANEQFF.

The chain is built from TRBV27 and TRBJ2-7; D perhaps matches TRBD2 (6 bases). The CDR3 consists of 13 residues. CDR1 MNHEY and CDR2 SMNVEV come from the germline V gene (reference sequence). The ends were cut back, 2 bases at V and 6 bases at J, with 11 bases in the middle. The DNA for the CDR3 is TGTGCCAGCAGTTTAAAGGAGGGCTCCGAGCAGTACTTC. Translation: CASSLKEGSEQYF.

This clone was detected a few times. This sequence joins TRBV7-9 and TRBJ1-2, with 8 bases matching TRBD1. Trimming at V came to 4 bases and at J to 3 bases, leaving 7 bases not matched to a gene. Germline values: CDR1 SEHNR, CDR2 FQNEAQ (reference sequence). The CDR3 extends over 15 amino acids. CDR3 nucleotides: TGTGCCAGCAGCTCTGCCGGGACAGGAGACTATGGCTACACCTTC. Its protein product is CASSSAGTGDYGYTF.

J is TRBJ2-7 and V is TRBV7-8; 8 bases fit TRBD1. The CDR3 length is 17 residues. CDR1 and CDR2 from the germline V gene are SGHVS and FQNEAQ. V shed 5 bases, J shed 0 bases, and the junction held 12 bases outside the gene matches. As DNA, the CDR3 is TGTGCCAGCAGCCCTAGCGTCGGGACAGGAAACTCCTACGAGCAGTACTTC. This codes for CASSPSVGTGNSYEQYF.

V usage is TRBV7-3 and J usage is TRBJ1-1, with 9 bases matching TRBD1. Germline CDR1 is SGHTA and CDR2 is FQGTGA. J lost 0 bases, V lost 4 bases, and 6 bases had no gene match. The CDR3 totals 16 residues. CDR3 protein: CASSSSGQGMNTEAFF. CDR3 coding DNA: TGTGCCAGCAGCTCCTCCGGACAGGGGATGAACACTGAAGCTTTCTTT.

A few counts support this clone. V is TRBV28 and J is TRBJ2-3, with TRBD1 identical over 10 bases. The V gene end was trimmed by 6 bases and the J gene end by 4 bases; junction bases not matched to a gene: 10. Germline assignment: CDR1 MDHEN and CDR2 SYDVKM. The CDR3 spans 16 residues. The CDR3 DNA follows: TGTGCCAGCAGACAATCGACAGGGGGCGCGGCAGATACGCAGTATTTT. It encodes CASRQSTGGAADTQYF. Together with reference TRBV28 and TRBJ2-3, the CDR3 gives the full variable domain: DVKVTQSSRYLVKRTGEKVFLECVQDMDHENMFWYRQDPGLGLRLIYFSYDVKMKEKGDIPEGYSVSREKKERFSLILESASTNQTSMYLCASRQSTGGAADTQYFGPGTRLTVL.

This chain links TRBV6-5 with TRBJ2-3, with TRBD1 matching over 7 bases. The CDR3 has 14 amino acids. Germline V CDR1 and CDR2: MNHEY, SVGAGI. V lost 4 bases, J lost 3 bases, and 4 bases stayed unmatched. CDR3 sequence reads: CASSSGQETDTQYF. The DNA for the CDR3 is TGTGCCAGCAGTTCCGGACAGGAGACAGATACGCAGTATTTT.

This rearrangement joins TRBV4-2 to TRBJ2-3, with 8 bases matching TRBD1. Germline CDR1 reads LGHNA; CDR2 reads YNFKEQ. This CDR3 region has 17 residues. The V and J ends lost 4 bases and 3 bases, in that order; junction bases with no gene match: 12. The CDR3 region has the DNA TGTGCCAGCAGCCGGTATTGGGGAACAGGGGGAACAGATACGCAGTATTTT. This codes for CASSRYWGTGGTDTQYF.

V and J are TRBV6-5 and TRBJ1-5, with D uncertain. From germline, CDR1 is MNHEY and CDR2 SVGAGI. V lost 6 bases, J lost 3 bases, and 9 bases lay in between. The CDR3 spans 13 residues. CDR3 region: CASSGRDNQPQHF. The CDR3 DNA reads as TGTGCCAGCAGCGGACGGGACAATCAGCCCCAGCATTTT.

The DNA of the CDR3 is TGTGCCTGGAGTCGACTTCGGACTAGAGCGGGGCACAATGAGCAGTTCTTC. Its protein product is CAWSRLRTRAGHNEQFF. V and J are TRBV30 and TRBJ2-1; 7 nucleotides match TRBD2. Germline V lookup: CDR1 GTSNPN, CDR2 SVGIG (reference sequence). The length of the CDR3 is 17 residues. J gave up 5 bases and V 2 bases, and 15 bases lay outside the gene matches.